This TCR beta chain was documented in a study of CD8 T cells in ankylosing spondylitis. V shed 3 bases and J shed 7 bases, with 19 bases lying between them. The germline gives CDR1 DFQATT, CDR2 SNEGSKA (reference sequence). The length of the CDR3 is 14 residues. Study conclusions and caveats: Some of these motif variants have turned up before, in reports on reactive arthritis synovial fluid and blood. Significant enrichment of disease-linked clones was reportedly seen in matched ankylosing spondylitis synovial fluid.

Quantitative 5'-RACE with molecular barcodes was used to make the TCR beta libraries. TCRdb re-called the 5' RACE reads with MiXCR, one entry per CDR3 protein. Among 250,000 to 350,000 distinct CDR3 sequences listed, roughly 20% were seen once. Points on this clonotype: The target antigen is unknown.

Input material: blood, either unsorted or a sorted T cell fraction (not recorded which). The receptor was derived from a female donor with ankylosing spondylitis or in good health (not recorded which). The chain links TRBV20-1 to TRBJ2-7; perhaps TRBD2 as D (5 bases). CDR3 loop: CSARGRLAPFEQYF. CDR3 bases: TGCAGTGCTAGGGGTAGGCTAGCCCCGTTTGAGCAGTACTTC.